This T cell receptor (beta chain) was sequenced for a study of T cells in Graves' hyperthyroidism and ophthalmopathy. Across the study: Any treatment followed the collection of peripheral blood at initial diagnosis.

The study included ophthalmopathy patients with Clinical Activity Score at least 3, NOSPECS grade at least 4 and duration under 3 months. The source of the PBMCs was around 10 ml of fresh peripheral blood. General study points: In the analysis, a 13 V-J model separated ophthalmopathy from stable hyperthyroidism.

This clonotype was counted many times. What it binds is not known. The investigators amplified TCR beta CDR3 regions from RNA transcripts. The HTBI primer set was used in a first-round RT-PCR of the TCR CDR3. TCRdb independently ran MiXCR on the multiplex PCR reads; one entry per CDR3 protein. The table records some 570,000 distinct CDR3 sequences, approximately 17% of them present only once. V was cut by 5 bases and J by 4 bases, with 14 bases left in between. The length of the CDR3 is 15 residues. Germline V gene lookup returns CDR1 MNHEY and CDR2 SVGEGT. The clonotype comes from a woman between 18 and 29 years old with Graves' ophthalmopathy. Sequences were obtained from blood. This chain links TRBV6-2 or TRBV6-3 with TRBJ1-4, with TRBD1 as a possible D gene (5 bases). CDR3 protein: CASSHGRDGNEKLFF. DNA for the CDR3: TGTGCCAGCAGTCACGGCCGGGACGGTAATGAAAAACTGTTTTTT.